The next 23 T cell receptor beta chains were all read from a single sample in a study of naive and memory T cell subsets. The treatment is: skin biopsy from PPD injection site in Mantoux-positive individual. A UMI-containing oligonucleotide was joined by 3' ligation to the TCR cDNA template. The SP2 primer and nested alpha and beta constant region primers amplified ligated cDNA in four rounds. TCRdb recomputed calls from the UMI-ligation and nested PCR reads with MiXCR, one row per CDR3 protein. The data show some 30,000 distinct CDR3 sequences, with under 8.5% seen just once and 3.1% held by the top ten. The sequencing used skin, collected from a tuberculin skin test site. These TCRs come from an adult in good health.

In this sample, this clonotype turned up a few times. This chain joins TRBV2 and TRBJ2-1, with 9 nucleotides matching TRBD2. The germline gives CDR1 SNHLY, CDR2 FYNNEI. The CDR3 runs to 16 residues. After removal of 2 bases from V and 6 bases from J, the junction contained 8 bases not matched to a gene. The CDR3 sequence is CASSEPQRGVTNEQFF. The CDR3 DNA sequence: TGTGCCAGCAGTGAACCCCAGCGGGGGGTTACCAATGAGCAGTTCTTC. Full variable domain (missing parts from reference TRBV2 and TRBJ2-1): EPEVTQTPSHQVTQMGQEVILRCVPISNHLYFYWYRQILGQKVEFLVSFYNNEISEKSEIFDDQFSVERPDGSNFTLKIRSTKLEDSAMYFCASSEPQRGVTNEQFFGPGTRLTVL.

This clonotype is categorized as medium-sized. The CDR3 loop reads CASSLAGTVNTEAFF. The CDR3 DNA sequence: TGCGCCAGCAGCTTGGCCGGGACGGTAAACACTGAAGCTTTCTTT. The V and J genes are TRBV5-1 and TRBJ1-1; the D gene is possibly TRBD1 (5 bases). The germline V and J ends were trimmed by 0 bases and 2 bases, with 11 bases remaining between them. The CDR3 is 15 amino acids. Germline-derived CDR1 and CDR2 are SGHRS and YFSETQ.

Many counts were recorded for this clonotype. The chain is built from TRBV5-1 and TRBJ2-3, with 8 bases that match TRBD2. The CDR3 consists of 16 residues. CDR1 is SGHRS, CDR2 YFSETQ, per germline. The ends lost 1 base at V and 4 bases at J; junction bases unmatched: 8. CDR3 sequence: CASSLFRGGRADTQYF. CDR3 in DNA: TGCGCCAGCAGCTTGTTTCGGGGGGGCCGCGCAGATACGCAGTATTTT.

This clonotype was recorded at least ten times. The gene calls are TRBV29-1 and TRBJ2-7; D not resolved. Trimming took 4 bases from V and 5 from J, leaving 15 bases between them. The germline CDR1 and CDR2 sequences are SQVTM and ANQGSEA. The CDR3 extends over 13 amino acids. The DNA for the CDR3 is TGCAGCGTTGGTAACGGTGTTTACGACGAGCAGTACTTC. It translates to CSVGNGVYDEQYF.

V usage is TRBV14 and J usage is TRBJ2-1; D gene ambiguous. V was trimmed by 0 bases and J by 7 bases, leaving 13 bases between them. The CDR3 is 15 amino acids. Looked up from germline, CDR1 is SGHDN and CDR2 is FVKESK. The CDR3 loop reads CASSQDRKWVNEQFF. Here the CDR3 DNA reads TGTGCCAGCAGCCAAGATCGGAAGTGGGTGAATGAGCAGTTCTTC.

This clonotype was detected a few times. V usage is TRBV6-5 and J usage is TRBJ1-5; 9 bases align to TRBD1. The length of the CDR3 is 13 residues. Germline CDR1 is MNHEY and CDR2 is SVGAGI. V trimming: 5 bases; J trimming: 7 bases; junction bases outside the gene matches: 3. The CDR3 loop is CASSDRGKQPQHF. The CDR3 coding sequence is TGTGCCAGCAGTGACAGGGGGAAGCAGCCCCAGCATTTT.

This clonotype was seen a handful of times. J is TRBJ2-3 and V is TRBV3-1, with TRBD2 identical over 10 bases. Germline V gives CDR1 LGHDT, CDR2 YNNKEL (reference sequence). V was pared by 5 bases and J by 0 bases, with 5 bases of the junction left unmatched. The CDR3 covers 16 residues. The CDR3 here is CASSGPLAGSTDTQYF. CDR3 sequence (DNA): TGTGCCAGCAGCGGGCCACTAGCGGGGAGCACAGATACGCAGTATTTT.

This clonotype was detected ten times or more. This chain uses TRBV7-9 with TRBJ1-2; the D gene is possibly TRBD1 (6 bases). CDR3 size: 17 residues. V shed 5 bases and J shed 0 bases, with 19 bases lying between them. The V gene's germline CDR1 is SEHNR and CDR2 FQNEAQ (reference sequence). Here the CDR3 reads CASSLNRDTWANYGYTF. The CDR3 nucleotides are TGTGCCAGCAGCCTAAACCGGGACACCTGGGCTAACTATGGCTACACCTTC.

This clonotype occurred many times. CDR3 amino acids: CASSGERGGRTQYF. The CDR3 DNA is TGTGCCAGCAGTGGAGAGCGGGGGGGCCGCACGCAGTATTTT. The V call is TRBV2, the J call TRBJ2-3, with TRBD2 identical over 10 bases. Losses at the gene ends were 4 bases for V and 9 bases for J; bases not matched to a gene: 7. This CDR3 spans 14 amino acids. Germline loops: CDR1 SNHLY, CDR2 FYNNEI.

About this clonotype: A read error is possible here, since a much larger clone lies one base away. The chain uses TRBV13 and TRBJ2-3; D is unresolved. Trimming cost V 5 bases and J 5 bases, with 11 bases left between them. In germline, CDR1 is PRHDT, CDR2 FYEKMQ (reference sequence). This CDR3 comprises 13 residues. CDR3: CASSRENVDTQYF. The CDR3 DNA reads TGTGCCAGCAGCCGTGAGAACGTAGATACGCAGTATTTT.

This clonotype was recorded at least ten times. CDR3 nucleotide sequence: TGTGCCAGCGGGGGGGGGCAGTTCACCGGGGAGCTGTTTTTT. As protein: CASGGGQFTGELFF. This chain connects TRBV6-6 to TRBJ2-2; D possibly corresponds to TRBD2 (7 bases). There are 14 residues in the CDR3. Germline lookup yields CDR1 MNHNY and CDR2 SVGAGI (reference sequence). Trimming took 8 bases from V and 4 from J, leaving 14 bases between them.

This clonotype was counted many times. The chain employs TRBV5-1 and TRBJ2-2; D unresolved. This CDR3 has 13 residues. V lost 0 bases, J lost 6 bases, and 6 bases lay in between. Germline values: CDR1 SGHRS, CDR2 YFSETQ. CDR3 amino acids: CASSLDGPGELFF. The CDR3 bases are TGCGCCAGCAGCTTGGATGGTCCCGGGGAGCTGTTTTTT.

This clonotype was observed many times. The rearrangement links TRBV3-1 to TRBJ1-5; D ambiguous. The V gene lost 8 bases and the J gene lost 1 base, with 12 bases spanning the gap. Germline values: CDR1 LGHDT, CDR2 YNNKEL (reference sequence). This CDR3 has 14 residues. The CDR3 bases are TGTGCCAGCGCCCCAGCCGGCAGCAATCAGCCCCAGCATTTT. This gives the protein CASAPAGSNQPQHF.

This clonotype was recorded at least ten times. J is TRBJ2-7 and V is TRBV6-5; no definite D call. V gave up 0 bases and J gave up 2 bases, with 11 bases separating them. Germline V gene sequence: CDR1 MNHEY, CDR2 SVGAGI. The CDR3 consists of 15 residues. Here the CDR3 reads CASSYSKSATYEQYF. The CDR3, as DNA: TGTGCCAGCAGTTACTCAAAGTCAGCCACCTACGAGCAGTACTTC.

This clonotype was recorded many times. The rearrangement links TRBV19 to TRBJ1-4, with D possibly TRBD1 on 6 matching bases. Germline CDR1 LNHDA, CDR2 SQIVND (reference sequence). Trimming shortened V by 8 bases and J by 0 bases, and 10 bases separated the two germline ends. This CDR3 is 14 amino acids long. The CDR3 DNA is TGTGCCAGTGGACGGACAGCAACTAATGAAAAACTGTTTTTT. It translates to CASGRTATNEKLFF.

In this sample, this clonotype turned up a few times. The V call is TRBV6-1, the J call TRBJ2-4; D is ambiguous. Germline V CDR1 and CDR2: MNHNS, SASEGT. With 3 bases removed from V and 0 bases from J, the gap between germline ends came to 9 bases. The CDR3 spans 15 residues. The CDR3 is CASSESLLAKNIQYF. Written as DNA, the CDR3 is TGTGCCAGCAGTGAGTCTTTGCTAGCCAAAAACATTCAGTACTTC.

This clonotype has at least ten counts. This chain links TRBV27 with TRBJ2-1; 10 nucleotides match TRBD2. Trimming took 2 bases from V and 9 from J; bases not matched to a gene: 10. Germline V gene sequence: CDR1 MNHEY, CDR2 SMNVEV (reference sequence). The CDR3 runs 16 residues. CDR3 DNA sequence: TGTGCCAGCAGTTTACGAGCGGGGGGGCGTATCTTTGAGCAGTTCTTC. Translated: CASSLRAGGRIFEQFF.

This clonotype has a count of ten or more. The chain has TRBV19 and TRBJ2-3, with unresolved D. CDR1 and CDR2 (germline): LNHDA, SQIVND (reference sequence). The CDR3 consists of 13 residues. V shed 6 bases and J shed 4 bases, with 11 bases lying between them. Written as DNA, the CDR3 is TGTGCCAGTAGCCGTTTAAGCGCAGATACGCAGTATTTT. This translates into CASSRLSADTQYF. Filled out from reference TRBV19 and TRBJ2-3, the complete variable domain reads DGGITQSPKYLFRKEGQNVTLSCEQNLNHDAMYWYRQDPGQGLRLIYYSQIVNDFQKGDIAEGYSVSREKKESFPLTVTSAQKNPTAFYLCASSRLSADTQYFGPGTRLTVL.

This clonotype was detected a few times. The chain couples TRBV5-6 to TRBJ1-1; D not certain. Trimming left V 1 base short and J 2 bases short, with 9 bases between. Germline loops: CDR1 SGHDT, CDR2 YYEEEE. This CDR3 has 14 residues. The DNA of the CDR3 is TGTGCCAGCAGCTTGCGGTACGGCAACACTGAAGCTTTCTTT. The encoded protein is CASSLRYGNTEAFF.

There are a few counts of this clonotype. The chain combines TRBV19 with TRBJ1-3, with D possibly TRBD1 on 6 matching bases. The CDR3 covers 14 residues. V dropped 4 bases and J dropped 0 bases, with 7 bases sitting between them. The V gene's germline CDR1 is LNHDA and CDR2 SQIVND (reference sequence). The CDR3 loop is CASSTGASGNTIYF. In DNA form, the CDR3 reads TGTGCCAGTAGTACAGGGGCCTCTGGAAACACCATATATTTT. Combining the CDR3 with reference TRBV19 and TRBJ1-3 gives the whole variable domain DGGITQSPKYLFRKEGQNVTLSCEQNLNHDAMYWYRQDPGQGLRLIYYSQIVNDFQKGDIAEGYSVSREKKESFPLTVTSAQKNPTAFYLCASSTGASGNTIYFGEGSWLTVV.

A single count supports this clonotype. With a much larger clone just one base away, this may be a read error. The chain employs TRBV20-1 and TRBJ1-2; TRBD1 matches at 7 bases. The CDR3 covers 14 residues. Germline CDR1 reads DFQATT; CDR2 reads SNEGSKA (reference sequence). The J segment lost 4 bases and the V segment lost 1 base, leaving 6 bases of the junction unmatched. The CDR3 is CSARGQGLSYGYTF. In DNA form, the CDR3 reads TGCAGTGCTAGAGGACAGGGACTTAGCTATGGCTACACCTTC.

V gene TRBV7-2 combines with J gene TRBJ2-7, with D unresolved. The CDR3 totals 12 residues. Per the germline V gene, CDR1 is SGHTA and CDR2 is FQGNSA. Trimming took off 5 bases at V and 3 bases at J, with 8 bases between the two ends. In nucleotides, the CDR3 is TGTGCCAGCAGCGCGCTTAACTACGAGCAGTACTTC. This codes for CASSALNYEQYF.

This clonotype was recorded at least ten times. The chain is built from TRBV7-8 and TRBJ2-2; possible D gene TRBD2, 7 bases. The CDR3 runs 15 residues. Trimming pared 7 bases from V and 5 bases from J, leaving 17 bases between. Germline CDR1 reads SGHVS; CDR2 reads FQNEAQ. The CDR3 here is CASTNVGGRTGELFF. In DNA, the CDR3 is TGTGCCAGCACCAACGTGGGGGGGCGGACCGGGGAGCTGTTTTTT.